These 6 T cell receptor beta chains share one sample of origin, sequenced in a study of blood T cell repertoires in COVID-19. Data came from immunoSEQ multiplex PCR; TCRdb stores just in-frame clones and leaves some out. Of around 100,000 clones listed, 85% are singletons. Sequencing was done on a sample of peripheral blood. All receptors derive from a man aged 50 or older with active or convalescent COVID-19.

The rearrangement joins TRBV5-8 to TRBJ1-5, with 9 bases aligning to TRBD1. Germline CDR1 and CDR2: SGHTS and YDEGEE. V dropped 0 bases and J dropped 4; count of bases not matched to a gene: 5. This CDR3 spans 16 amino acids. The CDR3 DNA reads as TGTGCCAGCAGCTTGGCCCGACAGGGGGTTAATCAGCCCCAGCATTTT. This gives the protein CASSLARQGVNQPQHF.

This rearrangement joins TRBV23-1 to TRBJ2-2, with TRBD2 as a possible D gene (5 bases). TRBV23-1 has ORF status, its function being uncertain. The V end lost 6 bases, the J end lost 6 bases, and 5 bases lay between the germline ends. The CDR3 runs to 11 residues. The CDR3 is CASSGAGELFF. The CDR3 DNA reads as TGCGCCAGCAGCGGGGCCGGGGAGCTGTTTTTT.

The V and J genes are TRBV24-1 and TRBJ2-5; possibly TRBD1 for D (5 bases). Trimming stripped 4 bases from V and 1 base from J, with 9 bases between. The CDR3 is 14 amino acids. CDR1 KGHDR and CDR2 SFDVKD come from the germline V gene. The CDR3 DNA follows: TGTGCCACCAGTGAGCTCGACAGCCAAGAGACCCAGTACTTC. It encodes CATSELDSQETQYF.

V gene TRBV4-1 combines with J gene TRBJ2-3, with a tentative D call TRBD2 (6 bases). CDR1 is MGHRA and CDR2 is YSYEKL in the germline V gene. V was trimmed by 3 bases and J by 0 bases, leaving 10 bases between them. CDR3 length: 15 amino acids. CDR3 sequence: CASSHPGDSTDTQYF. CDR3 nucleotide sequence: TGCGCCAGCAGCCACCCGGGAGATAGCACAGATACGCAGTATTTT.

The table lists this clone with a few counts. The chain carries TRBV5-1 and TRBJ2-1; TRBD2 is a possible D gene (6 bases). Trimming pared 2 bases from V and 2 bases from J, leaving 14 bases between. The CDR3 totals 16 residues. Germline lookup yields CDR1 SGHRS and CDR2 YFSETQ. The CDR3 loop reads CASSLQSSAAYNEQFF. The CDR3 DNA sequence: TGCGCCAGCAGCTTACAATCTAGCGCGGCCTACAATGAGCAGTTCTTC.

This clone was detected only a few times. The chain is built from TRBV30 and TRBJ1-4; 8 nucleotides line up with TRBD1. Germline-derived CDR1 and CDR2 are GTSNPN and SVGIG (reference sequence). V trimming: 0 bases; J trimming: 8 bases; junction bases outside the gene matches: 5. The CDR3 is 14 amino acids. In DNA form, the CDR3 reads TGTGCCTGGAGTGTACGTACAGGGGGGGAAAAACTGTTTTTT. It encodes CAWSVRTGGEKLFF.